This T cell receptor beta chain was recorded in a study of blood T cell repertoires in COVID-19. Using immunoSEQ multiplex PCR, the repertoire was profiled, and TCRdb retains in-frame clones only, with some absent. The sample lists under 450,000 clones, 81% seen once, with 1.1% in the top ten. The length of the CDR3 is 12 residues. CDR1 and CDR2 from the germline V gene are MGHRA and YSYEKL. V lost 0 bases to trimming and J lost 16 bases, with 13 bases between them. This clonotype was sampled from a human donor with acute or convalescent COVID-19. The donor label of this sample is uncertain. Material: peripheral blood. This sequence joins TRBV4-1 and TRBJ2-1, with a tentative D call TRBD2 (7 bases). In nucleotides, the CDR3 is TGCGCCAGCAGCCAAGAAAACGGGGGGCGCTTCTTC. It yields the protein CASSQENGGRFF.